This TCR beta chain was found in a study of T cell changes during pregnancy in multiple sclerosis. Assay used: immunoSEQ multiplex PCR; TCRdb lists only in-frame clones, some missing. This repertoire shows 95,000 to 110,000 clones, around nine tenths found once; its top ten account for roughly 0.88%. V lost 7 bases and J 7 bases, leaving 14 bases between the germline ends. Germline loops: CDR1 SNHLY, CDR2 FYNNEI. The CDR3 consists of 12 residues. This material consisted of peripheral blood, taken after pregnancy. This TCR was recovered from a female donor with multiple sclerosis, enrolled in a pregnancy study. The chain has TRBV2 and TRBJ2-7; tentative D call: TRBD2 (5 bases). The CDR3 region has the DNA TGTGCCAGCAAGAGGGCCCCGGGGGAGCAGTACTTC. Its translation: CASKRAPGEQYF.